The rows below give T cell receptor beta chains drawn from one sample of a study of blood T cell repertoires in COVID-19. Method: immunoSEQ multiplex PCR; TCRdb's copy keeps in-frame clones and lacks some. Counted here are under 300,000 clones, roughly 79% occurring once; the ten biggest clones make up over 2.5%. Sequencing input: peripheral blood. These receptors were obtained from a woman aged 55 to 70 with active or convalescent COVID-19. The CDR3 runs from the conserved cysteine through the conserved F or W. The D gene is left open where the match is weak. Expanded clones get a size class; other rows say once, few or many, or leave the size out.

CDR3nt	CDR3aa	j_gene	d_gene	abundance	len	v_gene
TGTGCCAGCAGCATCTGGACTAGCGGGGGGTCAGATACGCAGTATTTT	CASSIWTSGGSDTQYF	TRBJ2-3	TRBD2	-	16	TRBV5-6
TGCGCCAGCAGCCAAGACTTCTTCCCCTCTGGGGCCAACGTCCTGACTTTC	CASSQDFFPSGANVLTF	TRBJ2-6	-	once	17	TRBV4-1
TGTGCCAGCAGCTTACGCGGGGTCTCGGGAGGGGCCAACGTCCTGACTTTC	CASSLRGVSGGANVLTF	TRBJ2-6	-	-	17	TRBV7-3
TGTGCCAGCAGTCTACAGGGCACCCAGTACTTC	CASSLQGTQYF	TRBJ2-5	-	-	11	TRBV7-9
TGCGCCAGCAGCCAGCCTACTCGCAGACTTAACTCGAACACTGAAGCTTTCTTT	CASSQPTRRLNSNTEAFF	TRBJ1-1	-	-	18	TRBV4-1
TGCGCCAGCAGCTCCGGGACACGGGATTCCTACGAGCAGTACTTC	CASSSGTRDSYEQYF	TRBJ2-7	-	-	15	TRBV5-1
TGTGCCAGCAGTTTACCGACAGGGGACCCATACTTC	CASSLPTGDPYF	TRBJ2-7	TRBD1	-	12	TRBV12-3/TRBV12-4
TGTGCCAGCAGCCCCCGAGGACTAGCGGGGGGGAACTCCTACAATGAGCAGTTCTTC	CASSPRGLAGGNSYNEQFF	TRBJ2-1	TRBD2	-	19	TRBV3-1/TRBV3-2
TGTGCCAGCAGCCCCGGGACAGGACCTTTCTCTGGAAACACCATATATTTT	CASSPGTGPFSGNTIYF	TRBJ1-3	TRBD1	-	17	TRBV11-2
TGTGCCAGCAGGGACAGGGTGGATTCACCCCTCCACTTT	CASRDRVDSPLHF	TRBJ1-6	TRBD1	-	13	TRBV2
TGTGCCAGCAGCCGGATAGGACAGGGGGGAAAAGAGACCCAGTACTTC	CASSRIGQGGKETQYF	TRBJ2-5	TRBD1	-	16	TRBV3-1/TRBV3-2
TGCGCCAGCAGGTTGGGAAATGTACAGGGCAGCATGGAACTGTTTTTT	CASRLGNVQGSMELFF	TRBJ1-4	-	-	16	TRBV4-3
TGCGCCAGCAGCCCAGGGGGCGACTATGGCTACACCTTC	CASSPGGDYGYTF	TRBJ1-2	TRBD1	-	13	TRBV5-1
TGCGCCAGCAGCCAAGGTATGGCAGGGCAGGCAGATACGCAGTATTTT	CASSQGMAGQADTQYF	TRBJ2-3	-	many	16	TRBV4-3
TGCGCCAGCAGCCAAGATCTACTAGGGACCTACGAGCAGTACTTC	CASSQDLLGTYEQYF	TRBJ2-7	-	-	15	TRBV4-1
TGTGCCAGCAGGCCCGGGACAGGGAACACCGGGGAGCTGTTTTTT	CASRPGTGNTGELFF	TRBJ2-2	TRBD1	once	15	TRBV5-4
TGTGCCAGCCGACTAGCGGCCTACGAGCAGTACTTC	CASRLAAYEQYF	TRBJ2-7	TRBD2	-	12	TRBV2
TGTGCCAGCAGTAGACTAACCACTGAAGCTTTCTTT	CASSRLTTEAFF	TRBJ1-1	-	few	12	TRBV12-3/TRBV12-4
TGTGCCAGCGCGGGGAACGCGGAGCAGTACTTC	CASAGNAEQYF	TRBJ2-7	-	-	11	TRBV12-3/TRBV12-4
TGTGCCAGCAGCGATAAAGGAGTGGATACGCAGTATTTT	CASSDKGVDTQYF	TRBJ2-3	-	-	13	TRBV7-9
TGTGCCAGCAGCCGGTTGTCTTCGGAGCAGTTCTTC	CASSRLSSEQFF	TRBJ2-1	-	-	12	TRBV7-2
TGCGCCAGCAGCCAAGATCCTCCTAGCGGAGCCTACAATGAGCAGTTCTTC	CASSQDPPSGAYNEQFF	TRBJ2-1	TRBD2	-	17	TRBV4-3
TGTGCCAGCAGCTTAGCAGGGTCGAACGAGCAGTACTTC	CASSLAGSNEQYF	TRBJ2-7	-	-	13	TRBV7-3
TGTGCCAGCAGCTTGGAGACCACCGGGGAGCTGTTTTTT	CASSLETTGELFF	TRBJ2-2	-	-	13	TRBV7-3
TGCGCCAGCAGCCCTCCCCGGGACACGGCATTGAGCTCTGGAAACACCATATATTTT	CASSPPRDTALSSGNTIYF	TRBJ1-3	-	few	19	TRBV5-1
TGTGCCAGCAGCTCTCCCTCGGGGAGAATCCCTGTAAACACCATATATTTT	CASSSPSGRIPVNTIYF	TRBJ1-3	-	few	17	TRBV7-9
TGCGCCACAGGGGAATCCTACAATGAGCAGTTCTTC	CATGESYNEQFF	TRBJ2-1	-	-	12	TRBV10-1
TGTGCCAGCAGCGTAGAGGGACAGTACCCCACTGAAGCTTTCTTT	CASSVEGQYPTEAFF	TRBJ1-1	TRBD1	-	15	TRBV5-5
TGTGCCAGCAGCTTGCAGGGGCCGGGTACTGAAGCTTTCTTT	CASSLQGPGTEAFF	TRBJ1-1	-	-	14	TRBV5-5
TGTGCCAGTAGTACGTCGGTCAGGATAAGAGAGCCCCAGCATTTT	CASSTSVRIREPQHF	TRBJ1-5	-	-	15	TRBV19